This T cell receptor (beta chain) was captured in a study of T cell clonality in common variable immunodeficiency. In regard to this clone: What it recognizes is unknown.

Control and CVID samples contributed equal amounts of genomic DNA. Sequencing was performed with immunoSEQ multiplex PCR; in TCRdb, only in-frame clones are kept and a portion is missing. This sample comprises about 28,000 clones, none seen once only. Study findings and constraints: Fewer deletions and N-nucleotide insertions were reportedly seen in common variable immunodeficiency TCR beta sequences.

Diagnosis required reduced IgG, IgA and/or IgM with specific antibody deficiency. Of CVID subjects, under 17 were female and approximately 30 male, mean age about 40. Caucasian heritage predominated among both patients and controls. The sequencing sample was made of peripheral blood mononuclear cells. This receptor was identified in a human donor with common variable immunodeficiency.

The covered CDR3 bases are TGCGCCAGCAGCTTGGAGAGGCCAGGGGAGACC. Its translation is CASSLERPGET. The CDR3 in its entirety is CASSLERPGETQYF. The chain is built from TRBV5-1 and TRBJ2-5; weak D call: TRBD1 (5 bases). The read finishes 3 residues shy of the CDR3 end, and the germline J gene is used to complete it. Trimming took off 0 bases at V and 5 bases at J, with 11 bases between the two ends. CDR1 is SGHRS and CDR2 is YFSETQ in the germline V gene. The CDR3 has 14 residues.